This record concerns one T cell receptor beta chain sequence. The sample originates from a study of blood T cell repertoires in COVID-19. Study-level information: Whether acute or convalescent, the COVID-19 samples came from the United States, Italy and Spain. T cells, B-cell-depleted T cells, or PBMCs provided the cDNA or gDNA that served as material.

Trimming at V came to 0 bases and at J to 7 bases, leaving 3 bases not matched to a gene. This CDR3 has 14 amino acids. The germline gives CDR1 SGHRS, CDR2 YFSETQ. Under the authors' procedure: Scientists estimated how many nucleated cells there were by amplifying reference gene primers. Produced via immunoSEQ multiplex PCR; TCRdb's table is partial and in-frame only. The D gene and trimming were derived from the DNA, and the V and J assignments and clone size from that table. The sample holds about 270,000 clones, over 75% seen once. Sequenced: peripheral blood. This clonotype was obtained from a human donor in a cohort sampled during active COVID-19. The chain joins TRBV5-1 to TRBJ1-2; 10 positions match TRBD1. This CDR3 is CASSLGQGAGGYTF. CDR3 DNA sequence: TGCGCCAGCAGCTTGGGACAGGGGGCGGGTGGCTACACCTTC.